This T cell receptor (beta chain) came from a study of T cell responses to AZD1222 COVID-19 vaccine. Study-wide results and limits: Vaccine-associated CD4 TCRs spanned spike, dominant at 160-218 and 743-854.

The assay was immunoSEQ multiplex PCR, and TCRdb's table has in-frame clones only and misses some. Of about 120,000 clones listed, about nine tenths are singletons. The count of this clone is one. Its antigen is undetermined. Germline V gene lookup returns CDR1 LGHNA and CDR2 YNFKEQ. The CDR3 spans 14 residues. The V end was cut by 4 bases, the J end by 4 bases, with 11 bases between. The chain uses TRBV4-2 and TRBJ1-5; no reliable D call. The material was peripheral blood, obtained 28 days after the second AZD1222 dose. The receptor comes from an adult who received the AZD1222 COVID-19 vaccine. The CDR3 DNA sequence: TGTGCCAGCAGCCTCGAGCCCGAAAATCAGCCCCAGCATTTT. Residues: CASSLEPENQPQHF.